This T cell receptor (beta chain) was retrieved from a study of radiation and T cells in renal cell carcinoma. Profiling relied on immunoSEQ multiplex PCR, and the TCRdb table lists in-frame clones only, not all of them. Altogether 70,000 to 80,000 clones are present, 86% being singletons, with the ten largest covering more than 20%. Whole-study results and caveats: In blood, top tumor clones expanded by 2 weeks, shrinking by 4.

Time point indicated: blood 2 weeks post-SBRT. The treatment is: 15 Gy SBRT to primary tumor, nephrectomy 4 weeks later. Radiation-treated patients gave blood at baseline, week 2 and week 4. The patient's renal cell carcinoma had clear cell pathology. This clone was detected once. Antigen: not known. Germline-derived CDR1 and CDR2 are MNHEY and SMNVEV (reference sequence). The CDR3 is made up of 17 amino acids. V lost 2 bases and J lost 8; bases outside the gene matches: 13. The chain combines TRBV27 with TRBJ2-1; 9 nucleotides match TRBD2. The specimen was blood, collected from a patient whose treatment included radiotherapy and nephrectomy. The TCR comes from a woman in her 50s with renal cell carcinoma. The CDR3 nucleotides are TGTGCCAGCAGTTTAAAAGCGGGAGGCTTATTTTTCGATGAGCAGTTCTTC. Translating it yields CASSLKAGGLFFDEQFF.